Listed below are T cell receptor beta chains from one sample, sequenced in a study of post-analysis software for immune sequencing data. TCRdb fed the PCR reads into MiXCR, producing one record per CDR3 protein. The sample comprises approximately 660,000 distinct CDR3 sequences, around 64% of which are singletons, and about 11% rests with the top ten. Specimen: blood. The receptors come from a girl aged 2-10 years with multiple sclerosis. CDR3s include the opening cysteine and the closing phenylalanine or tryptophan. A D gene is named only where the DNA matches it firmly.

v_call d_call cdr3_aa
TRBV7-2 - CASSPTGGYTF
TRBV20-1 TRBD1 CSARPRTGEYNEQFF
TRBV29-1 - CSVGGRLINEQFF
TRBV20-1 - CSAQLTSTDTQYF
TRBV11-2 TRBD2 CASSYSSGRGAYNEQFF
TRBV11-2 - CASSLADRSYEQYF
TRBV11-2 - CASSLRPEEAQYF
TRBV4-3 TRBD1 CASSRKTGRNEQFF
TRBV6-5 - CASKSPGHDKNIQYF
TRBV12-3/TRBV12-4 - CASSQEQSPSYEQYF
TRBV4-1 TRBD1 CASSLHLGQPKVYGYTF
TRBV4-1 - CASSQQDSRVAKNIQYF
TRBV9 - CASSVYGGSEQFF
TRBV5-6 - CASSLSPLAYEQYF
TRBV20-1 TRBD2 CSASIAGGEQYF
TRBV20-1 TRBD1 CSARVLATGKENIQYF
TRBV29-1 TRBD2 CSAWAGGSHNEQFF
TRBV11-2 TRBD1 CASSFRQGRRTEAFF
TRBV6-5 TRBD2 CASGLLAGAGYEQYF
TRBV5-1 TRBD1 CASRQGTGRQDTQYF
TRBV7-2 TRBD1 CASSLAPPGTGLGEQYF
TRBV6-5 - CASCSYNEQFF
TRBV12-3/TRBV12-4 TRBD2 CASSLAPPGSGRANEQFF
TRBV4-1 - CASSQAAGHYEQYF